A single sample gave rise to the 20 T cell receptor beta chains below, sequenced in a study of blood T cell repertoires in COVID-19. Clones were sequenced by immunoSEQ multiplex PCR, and TCRdb holds only the in-frame ones, with some missing. The data hold approximately 230,000 clones, with more than 75% observed a single time. Input material: PBMCs or T cells enriched from blood (not recorded which). Source of these receptors: a man aged 35-49 years who had recovered from COVID-19.

DNA of the CDR3: TGCAGCGTCACCGGGACAGGGGTCAATCAGCCCCAGCATTTT. Its protein is CSVTGTGVNQPQHF. J is TRBJ1-5 and V is TRBV29-1, with 10 bases that match TRBD1. The V and J ends lost 6 bases and 3 bases, in that order; junction bases with no gene match: 5. The CDR3 covers 14 residues. Germline V gene data show CDR1 as SQVTM and CDR2 as ANQGSEA.

The genes are TRBV15 and TRBJ2-1; a weak D match, TRBD1 (6 bases). Deletions cut 5 bases from V and 7 bases from J, with 21 bases between. CDR1 and CDR2 from the germline V gene are LNHNV and YYDKDF (reference sequence). CDR3 size: 16 residues. The CDR3 DNA reads TGTGCCACCAGCGACCTTGAACAGGGTTTTTATAATGAGCAGTTCTTC. Its protein is CATSDLEQGFYNEQFF.

The V and J genes are TRBV30 and TRBJ1-5; D uncertain. Germline CDR1 GTSNPN, CDR2 SVGIG (reference sequence). The CDR3 loop spans 17 amino acids. Trimming removed 1 base from V and 5 bases from J, with 21 bases in between. CDR3 sequence reads: CAWSDHAGVENDQPQHF. The CDR3 DNA follows: TGTGCCTGGAGTGACCACGCGGGCGTTGAGAACGATCAGCCCCAGCATTTT.

The chain is built from TRBV6-5 and TRBJ1-5, with TRBD1 as a possible D gene (5 bases). The V end lost 6 bases, the J end lost 9 bases, and 12 bases lay between the germline ends. Germline CDR1 is MNHEY and CDR2 is SVGAGI. This CDR3 region has 12 residues. The CDR3 spells CASSGQDRPQHF. The CDR3 region has the DNA TGTGCCAGCAGCGGACAAGATCGGCCCCAGCATTTT.

The chain carries TRBV18 and TRBJ1-4; D is unclear. There are 13 residues in the CDR3. V was trimmed by 4 bases and J by 0 bases, leaving 3 bases between them. The germline CDR1 and CDR2 sequences are KGHSH and LQKENI. The CDR3 DNA is TGTGCCAGCTCACGAGCAACTAATGAAAAACTGTTTTTT. Translated, it gives CASSRATNEKLFF.

The genes are TRBV18 and TRBJ1-4; TRBD1 matches at 9 bases. Germline CDR1 is KGHSH and CDR2 is LQKENI. The CDR3 length is 14 residues. Trimming cost V 6 bases and J 5 bases; bases outside gene matches: 4. The CDR3 sequence is CASSEGQGNEKLFF. The CDR3 nucleotides read TGTGCCAGCTCCGAAGGACAGGGGAATGAAAAACTGTTTTTT.

The chain is built from TRBV13 and TRBJ2-7; 7 nucleotides align to TRBD1. CDR3 length equals 15 residues. V trimming: 1 base; J trimming: 3 bases; junction bases outside the gene matches: 6. Germline loops: CDR1 PRHDT, CDR2 FYEKMQ (reference sequence). Written as DNA, the CDR3 is TGTGCCAGCAGCTTAGCACGCAGGGGGTTCTACGAGCAGTACTTC. Its protein is CASSLARRGFYEQYF.

The chain employs TRBV28 and TRBJ1-1; D gene unclear. The CDR3 runs to 13 residues. Deletions cut 2 bases from V and 3 bases from J, with 7 bases between. Germline CDR1 MDHEN, CDR2 SYDVKM. The CDR3 region is CASSLLPDTEAFF. DNA of the CDR3: TGTGCCAGCAGTTTACTACCGGACACTGAAGCTTTCTTT. Combining the CDR3 with reference TRBV28 and TRBJ1-1 gives the whole variable domain DVKVTQSSRYLVKRTGEKVFLECVQDMDHENMFWYRQDPGLGLRLIYFSYDVKMKEKGDIPEGYSVSREKKERFSLILESASTNQTSMYLCASSLLPDTEAFFGQGTRLTVV.

The J gene is TRBJ1-1, the V gene TRBV9; possible D gene TRBD1, 5 bases. The CDR3 runs 14 residues. Germline CDR1 reads SGDLS; CDR2 reads YYNGEE. V shed 2 bases and J shed 5 bases, with 13 bases lying between them. The chain's CDR3 is CASSVLAGETEAFF. The CDR3 region has the DNA TGTGCCAGCAGCGTCCTTGCGGGGGAGACTGAAGCTTTCTTT.

The V call is TRBV27, the J call TRBJ1-6; D is unresolved. The CDR3 spans 16 residues. CDR1 is MNHEY and CDR2 is SMNVEV in the germline V gene (reference sequence). Trimming cost V 6 bases and J 0 bases, with 12 bases left between them. The CDR3 DNA follows: TGTGCCAGCAGGAACGCCCGGAGCTCCTATAATTCACCCCTCCACTTT. Amino acids: CASRNARSSYNSPLHF.

The chain carries TRBV18 and TRBJ1-1; D gene ambiguous. This CDR3 region has 15 residues. Germline CDR1 and CDR2: KGHSH and LQKENI. V was clipped by 3 bases and J by 5 bases, with 16 bases between them. CDR3 residues: CASSPLPGEGTEAFF. DNA for the CDR3: TGTGCCAGCTCACCCCTCCCGGGAGAGGGAACTGAAGCTTTCTTT.

The V call is TRBV18, the J call TRBJ2-7; 8 nucleotides align to TRBD1. Germline V CDR1 and CDR2: KGHSH, LQKENI. The V and J ends lost 1 base and 2 bases, in that order; junction bases with no gene match: 4. The CDR3 sequence is 15 residues long. CDR3 in DNA: TGTGCCAGCTCACCACGGACAGGGAGGACCTACGAGCAGTACTTC. Its protein is CASSPRTGRTYEQYF.

The rearrangement uses TRBV2 and TRBJ2-1, with 8 bases matching TRBD2. The CDR3 contains 15 residues. Per the germline V gene, CDR1 is SNHLY and CDR2 is FYNNEI. V dropped 5 bases and J dropped 6; count of bases not matched to a gene: 9. CDR3 residues: CASSPWTSPSNEQFF. The DNA for the CDR3 is TGTGCCAGCAGTCCGTGGACTAGCCCTTCCAATGAGCAGTTCTTC.

This rearrangement joins TRBV2 to TRBJ2-1, with a weak D call TRBD2 (6 bases). Trimming left V 7 bases short and J 4 bases short, with 11 bases between. From germline, CDR1 is SNHLY and CDR2 FYNNEI. The CDR3 sequence is 13 residues long. As DNA, the CDR3 is TGTGCCAGCAATTTGGCGGGGTACAATGAGCAGTTCTTC. As protein: CASNLAGYNEQFF.

This chain links TRBV5-4 with TRBJ1-1, with 8 bases fitting TRBD1. The CDR3 spans 14 residues. The trim removed 4 bases at V and 5 bases at J, leaving 7 bases unmatched. Germline V gives CDR1 SGHNT, CDR2 YYREEE (reference sequence). This chain's CDR3 is CASSVTGAATEAFF. The CDR3 nucleotides read TGTGCCAGCAGCGTGACAGGGGCGGCGACTGAAGCTTTCTTT.

The CDR3 reads CASSLVSGWDQPQHF. The CDR3 DNA is TGCGCCAGCAGCTTGGTTTCAGGGTGGGATCAGCCCCAGCATTTT. This chain connects TRBV5-1 to TRBJ1-5; weak D call: TRBD1 (5 bases). This CDR3 contains 15 residues. With 0 bases removed from V and 5 bases from J, the gap between germline ends came to 12 bases. Germline CDR1 SGHRS, CDR2 YFSETQ.

This chain links TRBV11-3 with TRBJ2-3, with TRBD1 identical over 9 bases. The CDR3 runs 16 residues. Germline trimming cut 5 bases from V and 3 bases from J; bases unmatched to any gene: 9. Germline values: CDR1 SGHNT, CDR2 YENEEA. CDR3 nucleotide sequence: TGTGCCAGCAGCCCCGGGACAGGGACAAGGACAGATACGCAGTATTTT. This codes for CASSPGTGTRTDTQYF. Drawing the rest from reference TRBV11-3 and TRBJ2-3, the complete variable domain is EAGVVQSPRYKIIEKKQPVAFWCNPISGHNTLYWYLQNLGQGPELLIRYENEEAVDDSQLPKDRFSAERLKGVDSTLKIQPAELGDSAVYLCASSPGTGTRTDTQYFGPGTRLTVL.

The chain recombines TRBV21-1 with TRBJ2-3; the table's D call, TRBD1, has no DNA check behind it. TRBV21-1 is a documented pseudogene. The CDR3 consists of 17 residues. The CDR3 loop is CASSHRGKGLLQNTQYF. The DNA of the CDR3 is TGTGCCAGCAGCCACAGGGGAAAGGGACTCCTCCAGAATACGCAGTATTTT.

This chain links TRBV5-8 with TRBJ2-3, with 7 bases aligning to TRBD2. The CDR3 has 16 amino acids. CDR1 is SGHTS and CDR2 is YDEGEE in the germline V gene. V was clipped by 0 bases and J by 1 base; unmatched bases: 5. The CDR3 region is CASSLEGGWGTDTQYF. For the CDR3, the DNA is TGTGCCAGCAGCTTGGAGGGAGGGTGGGGCACAGATACGCAGTATTTT.

This clone came up a few times. The chain uses TRBV30 and TRBJ1-3; D may be TRBD1 (5 bases). Germline loops: CDR1 GTSNPN, CDR2 SVGIG (reference sequence). The ends were cut back, 3 bases at V and 0 bases at J, with 12 bases in the middle. CDR3 length equals 15 residues. Here the CDR3 reads CAWRAPGVSGNTIYF. CDR3 sequence (DNA): TGTGCCTGGAGGGCCCCGGGGGTCTCTGGAAACACCATATATTTT.